Listed here are 30 T cell receptor beta chains from one sample, sequenced in a study of blood T cell repertoires in COVID-19. Libraries were prepared by immunoSEQ multiplex PCR; TCRdb keeps only in-frame clonotypes and omits some of them. The sample has about 400,000 clones; 80% to 90% are singletons. Sequencing was done on a sample of peripheral blood. These receptor sequences come from a woman in her fifties or sixties with COVID-19, enrolled during active disease.

This clone has more than one count but fewer than ten. The rearrangement links TRBV10-3 to TRBJ1-2, with 9 bases lining up with TRBD1. V dropped 4 bases and J dropped 2; count of bases not matched to a gene: 5. The CDR3 length is 15 residues. Germline V lookup: CDR1 ENHRY, CDR2 SYGVKD. This CDR3 reads CAISGDREVNYGYTF. In DNA form, the CDR3 reads TGTGCCATCAGTGGGGACAGGGAGGTGAACTATGGCTACACCTTC.

The V gene is TRBV9, the J gene TRBJ2-7; a possible D gene is TRBD1 (6 bases). Trimming pared 3 bases from V and 5 bases from J, leaving 15 bases between. The CDR3 runs 14 residues. The germline V gene encodes CDR1 SGDLS and CDR2 YYNGEE. The DNA of the CDR3 is TGTGCCAGCAGCGCATACCCAGGGGTCGACGAGCAGTACTTC. It translates to CASSAYPGVDEQYF. Supplemented by reference TRBV9 and TRBJ2-7, the full variable domain reads DSGVTQTPKHLITATGQRVTLRCSPRSGDLSVYWYQQSLDQGLQFLIQYYNGEERAKGNILERFSAQQFPDLHSELNLSSLELGDSALYFCASSAYPGVDEQYFGPGTRLTVT.

The J gene is TRBJ2-1, the V gene TRBV5-1; the D gene is possibly TRBD1 (5 bases). This CDR3 is built from 14 residues. Germline V lookup: CDR1 SGHRS, CDR2 YFSETQ. V gave up 6 bases and J gave up 2 bases, with 12 bases separating them. CDR3 in amino acids: CASTATAPYNEQFF. CDR3 nucleotides: TGCGCCAGCACGGCGACAGCCCCCTACAATGAGCAGTTCTTC.

The chain employs TRBV19 and TRBJ1-1, with no clear D. V lost 8 bases, J lost 1 base, and 5 bases lay in between. Looked up from germline, CDR1 is LNHDA and CDR2 is SQIVND (reference sequence). The CDR3 length is 11 residues. CDR3 protein: CASRGNTEAFF. The DNA for the CDR3 is TGTGCCAGTCGGGGGAACACTGAAGCTTTCTTT.

This rearrangement joins TRBV27 to TRBJ1-6, with D possibly matching TRBD1 (6 bases). The CDR3 length is 17 residues. V lost 5 bases to trimming and J lost 6 bases, with 20 bases between them. CDR1 is MNHEY and CDR2 is SMNVEV in the germline V gene (reference sequence). Here the CDR3 reads CASSPTALTGINSPLHF. The CDR3 nucleotides are TGTGCCAGCAGTCCTACAGCCCTGACAGGCATTAATTCACCCCTCCACTTT.

The chain employs TRBV20-1 and TRBJ2-7; no clear D gene. Trimming left V 4 bases short and J 3 bases short, with 7 bases between. This CDR3 is 11 amino acids long. Germline assignment: CDR1 DFQATT and CDR2 SNEGSKA (reference sequence). CDR3 coding DNA: TGCAGTGCTATACAGCTCTACGAGCAGTACTTC. It encodes CSAIQLYEQYF.

The chain uses TRBV18 and TRBJ2-1; 9 bases map to TRBD1. The junction had 1 base not matched to a gene; V was cut back by 0 bases and J by 7 bases. The CDR3 is made up of 14 amino acids. The V gene's germline CDR1 is KGHSH and CDR2 LQKENI. CDR3 in amino acids: CASSPPGQGNEQFF. In nucleotides, the CDR3 is TGTGCCAGCTCACCACCTGGACAGGGGAATGAGCAGTTCTTC.

The chain uses TRBV4-1 and TRBJ2-1, with 10 bases aligning to TRBD2. The germline V gene encodes CDR1 MGHRA and CDR2 YSYEKL. The CDR3 has 16 amino acids. V shed 0 bases and J 8 bases; nucleotides not matched to a gene: 7. The CDR3 reads CASSQDRAGGPYEQFF. As DNA, the CDR3 is TGCGCCAGCAGCCAAGATCGAGCGGGGGGGCCTTATGAGCAGTTCTTC.

This chain connects TRBV6-5 to TRBJ2-7; D may be TRBD2 (6 bases). Trimming left V 0 bases short and J 0 bases short, with 12 bases between. The CDR3 sequence is 16 residues long. Germline CDR1 MNHEY, CDR2 SVGAGI. The chain's CDR3 is CASSYSLWGDSYEQYF. For the CDR3, the DNA is TGTGCCAGCAGTTACTCGTTGTGGGGGGACTCCTACGAGCAGTACTTC.

The genes are TRBV5-1 and TRBJ2-5; D uncertain. V was pared by 4 bases and J by 4 bases, with 17 bases between. The CDR3 spans 15 residues. Per the germline V gene, CDR1 is SGHRS and CDR2 is YFSETQ. The DNA of the CDR3 is TGCGCCAGCAGCCCCCAATCGACCACAGCAGAGACCCAGTACTTC. Translating gives CASSPQSTTAETQYF.

The chain uses TRBV29-1 and TRBJ2-5, with a possible D match to TRBD2 (5 bases). Per the germline V gene, CDR1 is SQVTM and CDR2 is ANQGSEA. The CDR3 runs 12 residues. Trimming removed 3 bases at V and 2 bases at J, with 7 bases between. This CDR3 reads CSVDGVQETQYF. CDR3 nucleotides: TGCAGCGTTGACGGGGTACAAGAGACCCAGTACTTC.

This clone showed up just once. This chain joins TRBV5-3 and TRBJ1-2, with TRBD1 identical over 10 bases. TRBV5-3 is labeled an ORF, and its function is uncertain. This CDR3 is 13 amino acids long. The junction had 6 bases not matched to a gene; V was cut back by 5 bases and J by 8 bases. The CDR3 region has the DNA TGTGCCAGAAGAGAGACAGGGGGCGGGGGCTACACCTTC. Translation: CARRETGGGGYTF.

This chain joins TRBV29-1 and TRBJ2-1; 11 bases align to TRBD1. This CDR3 has 14 amino acids. V lost 7 bases, J lost 9 bases, and 11 bases stayed unmatched. From germline, CDR1 is SQVTM and CDR2 ANQGSEA. The CDR3 DNA reads TGCAGCGCCCACGGACAGGGGGCCTCGGTTGAGCAGTTCTTC. Its protein product is CSAHGQGASVEQFF.

This clone was observed many times. The genes are TRBV11-3 and TRBJ2-4, with D perhaps TRBD1 (6 bases). The CDR3 consists of 18 residues. V dropped 0 bases and J dropped 3 bases, with 18 bases sitting between them. Germline V gives CDR1 SGHNT, CDR2 YENEEA. The CDR3 region is CASSLDQGGSNRKNIQYF. The CDR3 nucleotides read TGTGCCAGCAGCTTAGATCAAGGGGGTTCTAATCGCAAAAACATTCAGTACTTC.

The rearrangement links TRBV9 to TRBJ1-1; possibly TRBD1 for D (5 bases). Germline CDR1 and CDR2: SGDLS and YYNGEE. Trimming shortened V by 0 bases and J by 5 bases, and 11 bases separated the two germline ends. CDR3 length: 14 residues. CDR3 loop: CASSVGQGYTEAFF. The CDR3 nucleotides read TGTGCCAGCAGCGTAGGCCAGGGATATACTGAAGCTTTCTTT.

The rearrangement uses TRBV5-4 and TRBJ1-2, with 12 bases aligning to TRBD1. The junction had 8 bases not matched to a gene; V was cut back by 0 bases and J by 14 bases. Per germline, CDR1 SGHNT and CDR2 YYREEE (reference sequence). The CDR3 loop spans 14 amino acids. The CDR3 nucleotides are TGTGCCAGCAGCTTGGCTCTGGGACAGGGGGCGCAGACCTTC. Translation gives CASSLALGQGAQTF.

This chain uses TRBV7-3 with TRBJ2-3, with D perhaps TRBD1 (6 bases). The V end lost 4 bases, the J end lost 4 bases, and 12 bases lay between the germline ends. The CDR3 is made up of 14 amino acids. CDR1 SGHTA and CDR2 FQGTGA come from the germline V gene. The CDR3 loop is CASSSDRNSDTQYF. In DNA, the CDR3 is TGTGCCAGCAGCTCGGACAGAAACTCAGATACGCAGTATTTT.

This clone has only one observation. The chain joins TRBV28 to TRBJ2-7, with D possibly TRBD2 on 5 matching bases. CDR3 length: 15 residues. Germline-derived CDR1 and CDR2 are MDHEN and SYDVKM. V lost 5 bases and J 2 bases, leaving 16 bases between the germline ends. CDR3 residues: CASSMRVLTTYEQYF. The CDR3 nucleotides read TGTGCCAGCAGTATGAGGGTCCTGACTACCTACGAGCAGTACTTC.

This CDR3 reads CASSLDTTGYYGYTF. Written as DNA, the CDR3 is TGTGCCAGCAGTCTCGACACAACAGGATACTATGGCTACACCTTC. The chain employs TRBV6-5 and TRBJ1-2, with a tentative D call TRBD1 (5 bases). The CDR3 length is 15 residues. V was pared by 5 bases and J by 3 bases, with 16 bases between. CDR1 is MNHEY and CDR2 is SVGAGI in the germline V gene.

This clone was counted a few times. The rearrangement uses TRBV30 and TRBJ1-2, with D possibly being TRBD1 (6 bases). The length of the CDR3 is 14 residues. V was trimmed by 3 bases and J by 3 bases, leaving 14 bases between them. Germline CDR1 is GTSNPN and CDR2 is SVGIG (reference sequence). CDR3 region: CAWSRTGYDYGYTF. CDR3 in DNA: TGTGCCTGGAGCCGTACAGGGTACGACTATGGCTACACCTTC. The full variable domain, rest sourced from reference TRBV30 and TRBJ1-2, is SQTIHQWPATLVQPVGSPLSLECTVEGTSNPNLYWYRQAAGRGLQLLFYSVGIGQISSEVPQNLSASRPQDRQFILSSKKLLLSDSGFYLCAWSRTGYDYGYTFGSGTRLTVV.

This clone occurred once. The chain carries TRBV6-5 and TRBJ2-5; weak D call: TRBD2 (5 bases). V shed 6 bases and J shed 6 bases, with 14 bases lying between them. The V gene's germline CDR1 is MNHEY and CDR2 SVGAGI. The CDR3 loop spans 13 amino acids. The CDR3 reads CASSHGLRKTQYF. CDR3 DNA sequence: TGTGCCAGCAGCCATGGACTGCGAAAGACCCAGTACTTC.

This chain uses TRBV2 with TRBJ1-2; the D is unclear. V lost 2 bases and J 8 bases, leaving 9 bases between the germline ends. The germline CDR1 and CDR2 sequences are SNHLY and FYNNEI. The CDR3 has 12 amino acids. The CDR3 is CASSENGSGYTF. CDR3 DNA: TGTGCCAGCAGTGAAAATGGGAGCGGCTACACCTTC.

The chain uses TRBV2 and TRBJ1-2; 7 bases are a match to TRBD1. In germline, CDR1 is SNHLY, CDR2 FYNNEI. This CDR3 is built from 14 residues. V lost 10 bases to trimming and J lost 0 bases; unmatched junction nucleotides: 8. CDR3 DNA: TGTGCCACCCACAGGGGCTTTTCTAACTATGGCTACACCTTC. The encoded protein is CATHRGFSNYGYTF.

The CDR3 here is CAIARLAGVTDTQYF. The CDR3 nucleotides read TGTGCCATCGCCCGACTAGCGGGAGTCACAGATACGCAGTATTTT. This chain uses TRBV10-3 with TRBJ2-3, with 12 bases fitting TRBD2. Germline V gives CDR1 ENHRY, CDR2 SYGVKD. The CDR3 has 15 residues. Unmatched junction bases numbered 5, after V lost 8 bases and J lost 2 bases.

The V and J genes are TRBV12-3 or TRBV12-4 and TRBJ2-3; D unclear. The CDR3 sequence is 12 residues long. The V end lost 7 bases, the J end lost 4 bases, and 9 bases lay between the germline ends. CDR3 sequence reads: CASNPESDTQYF. As DNA, the CDR3 is TGTGCCAGCAACCCCGAGTCAGATACGCAGTATTTT.

The chain carries TRBV9 and TRBJ2-3, with a possible D match to TRBD2 (7 bases). The germline V and J ends were trimmed by 0 bases and 5 bases, with 10 bases remaining between them. CDR3 length: 14 residues. CDR1 is SGDLS and CDR2 is YYNGEE in the germline V gene. CDR3 bases: TGTGCCAGCAGCGTAGAAGGGGGGGAAGATACGCAGTATTTT. Translation: CASSVEGGEDTQYF.

Worth noting for this clone: The identical CDR3 is also encoded by other nucleotide sequences in the sample. The chain has TRBV7-2 and TRBJ2-7, with D possibly matching TRBD1 (6 bases). This CDR3 has 15 amino acids. Trimming took 1 base from V and 0 from J, leaving 10 bases between them. CDR1 and CDR2 (germline): SGHTA, FQGNSA. CDR3 protein: CASSLGSGVSYEQYF. In nucleotides, the CDR3 is TGTGCCAGCAGCTTAGGATCAGGGGTCTCCTACGAGCAGTACTTC.

V usage is TRBV7-2 and J usage is TRBJ2-7; no firm D call. From germline, CDR1 is SGHTA and CDR2 FQGNSA. V was shortened by 5 bases and J by 4 bases, with 6 bases between the two germline ends. The CDR3 contains 11 residues. The CDR3 protein is CASSPIYEQYF. DNA for the CDR3: TGTGCCAGCAGCCCCATTTACGAGCAGTACTTC.

This chain links TRBV11-3 with TRBJ2-1; 7 bases match TRBD2. This CDR3 region has 14 residues. CDR1 SGHNT and CDR2 YENEEA come from the germline V gene. Unmatched junction bases numbered 3, after V lost 7 bases and J lost 0 bases. The CDR3 region is CASTRTSSYNEQFF. CDR3 DNA sequence: TGTGCCAGCACTCGGACTAGCTCCTACAATGAGCAGTTCTTC. The whole variable domain, remainder taken from reference TRBV11-3 and TRBJ2-1, is EAGVVQSPRYKIIEKKQPVAFWCNPISGHNTLYWYLQNLGQGPELLIRYENEEAVDDSQLPKDRFSAERLKGVDSTLKIQPAELGDSAVYLCASTRTSSYNEQFFGPGTRLTVL.

CDR3 loop: CASSIGLADPDTQYF. CDR3 in DNA: TGTGCCAGCAGTATCGGACTAGCGGACCCAGATACGCAGTATTTT. This chain links TRBV6-2 or TRBV6-3 with TRBJ2-3, with 10 bases aligning to TRBD2. V was clipped by 5 bases and J by 4 bases; unmatched bases: 6. Germline V lookup: CDR1 MNHEY, CDR2 SVGEGT. The CDR3 runs to 15 residues.